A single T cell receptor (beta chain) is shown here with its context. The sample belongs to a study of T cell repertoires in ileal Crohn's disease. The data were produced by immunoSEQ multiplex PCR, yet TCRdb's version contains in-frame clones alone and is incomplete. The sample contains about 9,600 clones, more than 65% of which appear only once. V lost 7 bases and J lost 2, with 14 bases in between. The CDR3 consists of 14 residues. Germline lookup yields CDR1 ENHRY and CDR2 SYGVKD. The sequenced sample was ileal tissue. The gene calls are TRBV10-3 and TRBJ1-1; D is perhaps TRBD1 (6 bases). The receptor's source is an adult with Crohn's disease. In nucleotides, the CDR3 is TGTGCCATCAAGGGGGAGAGCCCAAACACTGAAGCTTTCTTT. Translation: CAIKGESPNTEAFF.